This TCR beta chain stems from a study of T cells after yellow fever vaccination. Study-level points and caveats: Only a minor proportion of clonotypes was detected across both CD4 and CD8 compartments. The secondary response peaked faster, at day 5 versus 15, but was weaker.

UMIs were added to TCR cDNA along with a universal primer site when it was made by 5'RACE template switching. TCRdb analysed the 5' RACE reads with MiXCR anew, one entry per CDR3 protein. Among roughly 330,000 distinct CDR3 sequences, roughly 4% were seen once, and the ten largest hold 20% to 25%. Germline V gene data show CDR1 as DFQATT and CDR2 as SNEGSKA (reference sequence). This CDR3 region has 11 residues. The V end was cut by 3 bases, the J end by 4 bases, with 6 bases between. This clonotype appeared many times. Its antigen is undetermined. The gene calls are TRBV20-1 and TRBJ1-2, with D unresolved. This TCR came from a man aged 18 to 35 who received the YFV17D yellow fever vaccine. Sequencing was performed on PBMCs, taken 5 days after the yellow fever booster vaccination. For the CDR3, the DNA is TGCAGTGCTAGTCCCGGCTATGGCTACACCTTC. Its translation: CSASPGYGYTF.